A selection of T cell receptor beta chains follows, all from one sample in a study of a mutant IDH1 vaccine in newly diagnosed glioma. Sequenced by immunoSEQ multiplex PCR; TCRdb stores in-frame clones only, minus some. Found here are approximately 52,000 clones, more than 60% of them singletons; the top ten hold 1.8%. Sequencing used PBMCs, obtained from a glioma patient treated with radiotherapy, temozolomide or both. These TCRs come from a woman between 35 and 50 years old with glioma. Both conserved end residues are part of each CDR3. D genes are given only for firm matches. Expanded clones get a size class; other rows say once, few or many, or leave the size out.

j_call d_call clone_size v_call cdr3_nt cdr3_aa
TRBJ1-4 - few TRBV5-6 TGTGCCAGCAGCTTTGGCGGATCAGAAAGGGTTTTT CASSFGGSERVF
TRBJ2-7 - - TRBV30 TGTGCCTGGAGTGTCCAGCAGGGTCTCGAGCAGTACTTC CAWSVQQGLEQYF
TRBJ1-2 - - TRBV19 TGTGCCAGTAGTATATCAGTCTATGGCTACACCTTC CASSISVYGYTF
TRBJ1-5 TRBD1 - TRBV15 TGTGCCACCAGCAGAGAGGGACAGGGTCAGCCCCAGCATTTT CATSREGQGQPQHF
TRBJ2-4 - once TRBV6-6 TGTGCCAGCAGTTACTCGAGGGGGGGCATTCAGTACTTC CASSYSRGGIQYF
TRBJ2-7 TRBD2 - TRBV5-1 TGCGCCAGCAGCTTAGCGGGGGTGAACTCCTACGAGCAGTACTTC CASSLAGVNSYEQYF
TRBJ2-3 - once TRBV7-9 TGTGCCAGCAGCTTAGGCCCGGGCGCAGATACGCAGTATTTT CASSLGPGADTQYF
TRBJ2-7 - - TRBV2 TGTGCCAGCAGTGATAGGAATTCCTACGAGCAGTACTTC CASSDRNSYEQYF
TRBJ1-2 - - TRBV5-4 TGTGCCAGCAGCTTGGAGCGGTATGGCTACACCTTC CASSLERYGYTF
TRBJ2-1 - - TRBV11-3 TGTGCCAGCAGCCTAGGGGGAAGTAACGATGAGCAGTTCTTC CASSLGGSNDEQFF
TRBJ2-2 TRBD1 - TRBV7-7 TGTGCTAGCAGCCTCACCGAGGGACAGGGGAACACCGGGGAGCTGTTTTTT CASSLTEGQGNTGELFF
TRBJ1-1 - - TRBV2 TGTGCCAGCAGCCCAGACCCCGGGGACACTGAAGCTTTCTTT CASSPDPGDTEAFF
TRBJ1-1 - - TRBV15 TGTGCCACCAGCAGAGTTGGGGACACTGAAGCTTTCTTT CATSRVGDTEAFF
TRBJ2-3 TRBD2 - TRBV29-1 TGCAGCGTTGAAGGGCGGGGGGTGACAGATACGCAGTATTTT CSVEGRGVTDTQYF
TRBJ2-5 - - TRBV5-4 TGTGCCAGCAGCTTGAAAGGAATACAGCAAGAGACCCAGTACTTC CASSLKGIQQETQYF
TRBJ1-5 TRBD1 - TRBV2 TGTGCCGTCTCACAGGGGACGAATCAGCCCCAGCATTTT CAVSQGTNQPQHF
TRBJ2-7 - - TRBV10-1 TGCGCCAGCAGTGAAGGAGGATCTAACGCCGAGCAGTACTTC CASSEGGSNAEQYF
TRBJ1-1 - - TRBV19 TGTGCCAGTAGTTTCTCGGGCCAGGGAACTGAAGCTTTCTTT CASSFSGQGTEAFF
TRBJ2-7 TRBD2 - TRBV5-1 TGCGCCAGCAGCTTCCTAGCGGGGGGATACGAGCAGTACTTC CASSFLAGGYEQYF
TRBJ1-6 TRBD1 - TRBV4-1 TGCGCCAGCAGCCCCCGTATGCCTACAGGGGGCTCCTATAATTCACCCCTCCACTTT CASSPRMPTGGSYNSPLHF
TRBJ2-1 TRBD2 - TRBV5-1 TGCGCCAGCAGCCAATTCGGGGGGTTAGATGAGCAGTTCTTC CASSQFGGLDEQFF
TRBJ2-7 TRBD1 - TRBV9 TGTGCCAGTTCGACAGGGGGCAAGGGCGAGCAGTACTTC CASSTGGKGEQYF
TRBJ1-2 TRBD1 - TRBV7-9 TGTGCCAGCAGCCCCATCGACAGGGGGCTCTATGGCTACACCTTC CASSPIDRGLYGYTF
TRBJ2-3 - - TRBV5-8 TGTGCCAGCAGCGAGGGGCCTGGAGCAGATACGCAGTATTTT CASSEGPGADTQYF
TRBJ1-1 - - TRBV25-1 TGTGCCAGCAGTGAATTCCCAGGGGCGCGGAACACTGAAGCTTTCTTT CASSEFPGARNTEAFF
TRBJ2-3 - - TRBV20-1 TGCAGTGCTCTTGATGGTGGGGCGCAGTATTTT CSALDGGAQYF
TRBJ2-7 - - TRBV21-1 TGTGCCAGCTCGCCTGGACTAGGCATTTACGAGCAGTACTTC CASSPGLGIYEQYF
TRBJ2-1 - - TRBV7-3 TGTGCCAGCAGCCCTGGTCCAAACAATGAGCAGTTCTTC CASSPGPNNEQFF
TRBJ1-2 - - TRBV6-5 TGTGCCAGCATGGGGGCTTATGGCTACACCTTC CASMGAYGYTF
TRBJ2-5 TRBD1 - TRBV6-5 TGTGCCAGCAGTTCCGTAGGGGGCATGGAGACCCAGTACTTC CASSSVGGMETQYF